The T cell receptor (beta chain) described here comes from a study of cytomegalovirus exposure and HLA in healthy donors. A multiplex PCR was run with 60 Vbeta primers and 13 Jbeta primers. Using immunoSEQ multiplex PCR, the repertoire was profiled, and TCRdb retains in-frame clones only, with some absent. The repertoire shows 150,000 to 200,000 clones; the top ten hold about 6.8%. This CDR3 has 15 residues. From germline, CDR1 is SNHLY and CDR2 FYNNEI. V shed 4 bases and J shed 2 bases, with 12 bases lying between them. The sequenced sample was PBMCs. The clonotype originates from a young man in good health and CMV-seronegative. The chain couples TRBV2 to TRBJ2-1, with D possibly TRBD2 on 7 matching bases. The CDR3, as DNA: TGTGCCAGCAGTGGGCCGGGGGGCGCCTACAATGAGCAGTTCTTC. Its protein is CASSGPGGAYNEQFF.